The 26 T cell receptor beta chains listed next were all sequenced from one sample in a study of blood T cell repertoires in COVID-19. Measured with immunoSEQ multiplex PCR; TCRdb has only the in-frame clones, and not every one. The sample has fewer than 450,000 clones, roughly 91% seen once. The sequenced sample consisted of PBMCs or T cells enriched from blood (not recorded which). The receptors were gathered from a man in his late teens or twenties who had recovered from COVID-19.

This chain connects TRBV9 to TRBJ2-5; 9 nucleotides align to TRBD2. CDR1 SGDLS and CDR2 YYNGEE come from the germline V gene. This CDR3 contains 16 residues. With V trimmed by 0 bases and J by 2 bases, 5 bases remained unmatched. CDR3 bases: TGTGCCAGCAGCGTAGGTAATAGCGGGAGACAAGAGACCCAGTACTTC. Translated, it gives CASSVGNSGRQETQYF. The full variable domain, with the rest looked up from reference TRBV9 and TRBJ2-5, is DSGVTQTPKHLITATGQRVTLRCSPRSGDLSVYWYQQSLDQGLQFLIQYYNGEERAKGNILERFSAQQFPDLHSELNLSSLELGDSALYFCASSVGNSGRQETQYFGPGTRLLVL.

The CDR3 reads CASSQPGTAGNTIYF. CDR3 nucleotides: TGCGCCAGCAGCCAACCAGGGACAGCTGGAAACACCATATATTTT. The rearrangement joins TRBV4-1 to TRBJ1-3, with 7 bases lining up with TRBD1. J lost 2 bases, V lost 2 bases, and 3 bases had no gene match. The CDR3 is 15 amino acids. Germline lookup yields CDR1 MGHRA and CDR2 YSYEKL.

V gene TRBV6-5 combines with J gene TRBJ2-7; maybe TRBD2 (7 bases). This CDR3 is built from 14 residues. V lost 5 bases and J lost 2, with 13 bases in between. Germline V CDR1 and CDR2: MNHEY, SVGAGI. The CDR3 here is CASSRGGQTYEQYF. The DNA of the CDR3 is TGTGCCAGCAGTCGCGGGGGCCAAACCTACGAGCAGTACTTC.

This chain uses TRBV3-1 (or the pseudogene TRBV3-2) with TRBJ2-3; D is ambiguous. The CDR3 has 11 residues. The V end lost 8 bases, the J end lost 2 bases, and 5 bases lay between the germline ends. Germline V gene sequence: CDR1 LGHDT, CDR2 YNNKEL (reference sequence). CDR3 in DNA: TGTGCCAGCTCAAACACAGATACGCAGTATTTT. The encoded protein is CASSNTDTQYF.

The V call is TRBV9, the J call TRBJ1-6; 7 bases agree with TRBD1. The CDR3 spans 14 residues. Germline CDR1 reads SGDLS; CDR2 reads YYNGEE. J gave up 10 bases and V 3 bases, and 7 bases lay outside the gene matches. Here the CDR3 DNA reads TGTGCCAGCAGCGCGCCCGGGACAGTCTCACCCCTCCACTTT. Protein: CASSAPGTVSPLHF.

This chain connects TRBV29-1 to TRBJ1-4; D perhaps matches TRBD1 (6 bases). V lost 6 bases and J 7 bases, leaving 15 bases between the germline ends. This CDR3 has 13 residues. Looked up from germline, CDR1 is SQVTM and CDR2 is ANQGSEA. CDR3 bases: TGCAGCGTCAGGCCCAGGGGCTCTGAAAAACTGTTTTTT. Translated, it gives CSVRPRGSEKLFF. Full variable domain (rest looked up from reference TRBV29-1 and TRBJ1-4): SAVISQKPSRDICQRGTSLTIQCQVDSQVTMMFWYRQQPGQSLTLIATANQGSEATYESGFVIDKFPISRPNLTFSTLTVSNMSPEDSSIYLCSVRPRGSEKLFFGSGTQLSVL.

This chain links TRBV6-1 with TRBJ2-3; TRBD2 matches 7 bases. Germline V gene data show CDR1 as MNHNS and CDR2 as SASEGT. The J segment lost 4 bases and the V segment lost 3 bases, leaving 7 bases of the junction unmatched. The CDR3 loop spans 15 amino acids. CDR3 DNA sequence: TGTGCCAGCAGTGAGAGGGCGGGAGAAGCAGATACGCAGTATTTT. Its translation is CASSERAGEADTQYF.

The chain carries TRBV5-5 and TRBJ1-5; D remains ambiguous. Germline CDR1 and CDR2: SGHKS and YYEKEE (reference sequence). V lost 0 bases and J lost 2, with 12 bases in between. This CDR3 comprises 16 residues. The CDR3 protein is CASSLEPYQGNQPQHF. In nucleotides, the CDR3 is TGTGCCAGCAGCTTGGAACCCTACCAGGGCAATCAGCCCCAGCATTTT.

The chain uses TRBV18 and TRBJ2-1; the D is unclear. Germline loops: CDR1 KGHSH, CDR2 LQKENI. The CDR3 extends over 17 amino acids. Trimming took off 2 bases at V and 0 bases at J, with 14 bases between the two ends. The CDR3 DNA reads as TGTGCCAGCTCACCATCGGTTCACTTGAGCTCCTACAATGAGCAGTTCTTC. Translation gives CASSPSVHLSSYNEQFF.

The rearrangement joins TRBV19 to TRBJ1-1; D gene uncertain. This CDR3 spans 13 amino acids. Germline CDR1 and CDR2: LNHDA and SQIVND (reference sequence). Trimming pared 6 bases from V and 3 bases from J, leaving 11 bases between. The CDR3 reads CASRQSYYTEAFF. The DNA of the CDR3 is TGTGCCAGTAGACAGAGTTACTACACTGAAGCTTTCTTT. The full variable domain, its missing parts supplied by reference TRBV19 and TRBJ1-1, is DGGITQSPKYLFRKEGQNVTLSCEQNLNHDAMYWYRQDPGQGLRLIYYSQIVNDFQKGDIAEGYSVSREKKESFPLTVTSAQKNPTAFYLCASRQSYYTEAFFGQGTRLTVV.

This chain joins TRBV11-3 and TRBJ1-1; D possibly corresponds to TRBD1 (6 bases). Trimming removed 4 bases from V and 1 base from J, with 19 bases in between. The CDR3 is 17 residues long. Germline CDR1 reads SGHNT; CDR2 reads YENEEA. The CDR3 DNA follows: TGTGCCAGCAGCTCGAACAGGGCCAGCGCGGCGAACACTGAAGCTTTCTTT. Encoded protein: CASSSNRASAANTEAFF.

This chain joins TRBV19 and TRBJ1-6, with 10 bases that match TRBD1. J lost 9 bases, V lost 6 bases, and 5 bases had no gene match. Germline CDR1 LNHDA, CDR2 SQIVND (reference sequence). The CDR3 runs 14 residues. Here the CDR3 reads CASSGQGDTSPLHF. Written as DNA, the CDR3 is TGTGCCAGTAGCGGACAGGGGGATACTTCACCCCTCCACTTT.

The V and J genes are TRBV29-1 and TRBJ2-1; a possible D gene is TRBD2 (5 bases). The CDR3 has 13 residues. From germline, CDR1 is SQVTM and CDR2 ANQGSEA. The V gene lost 2 bases and the J gene lost 9 bases, with 14 bases spanning the gap. The CDR3 nucleotides read TGCAGCGTTGAAATATCCCCCGCGGGTGAGCAGTTCTTC. It codes for CSVEISPAGEQFF.

The V and J genes are TRBV14 and TRBJ2-1, with D possibly TRBD2 on 5 matching bases. The germline gives CDR1 SGHDN, CDR2 FVKESK. The length of the CDR3 is 13 residues. Trimming took 1 base from V and 12 from J, leaving 13 bases between them. The CDR3 DNA reads TGTGCCAGCAGCCAAGCATTACTAGGTGTGCAGTTCTTC. This encodes CASSQALLGVQFF.

The rearrangement uses TRBV6-5 and TRBJ2-1, with D possibly matching TRBD1 (5 bases). This CDR3 spans 11 amino acids. Trimming cost V 5 bases and J 14 bases, with 13 bases left between them. Per the germline V gene, CDR1 is MNHEY and CDR2 is SVGAGI. CDR3 sequence reads: CASSRGNGEFF. In DNA form, the CDR3 reads TGTGCCAGCAGTAGGGGCAATGGGGAGTTCTTC.

The chain joins TRBV3-1 (or the pseudogene TRBV3-2) to TRBJ1-1, with unresolved D. The CDR3 consists of 14 residues. V lost 1 base and J lost 1, with 7 bases in between. Looked up from germline, CDR1 is LGHDT and CDR2 is YNNKEL (reference sequence). The CDR3 is CASSQGDKNTEAFF. The CDR3 DNA sequence: TGTGCCAGCAGCCAAGGAGACAAGAACACTGAAGCTTTCTTT.

The chain uses TRBV9 and TRBJ2-1; D uncertain. Trimming shortened V by 4 bases and J by 8 bases, and 13 bases separated the two germline ends. Germline V gene lookup returns CDR1 SGDLS and CDR2 YYNGEE. CDR3 size: 13 residues. The CDR3 loop is CASSREVADEQFF. The CDR3 nucleotides are TGTGCCAGCAGCAGAGAGGTGGCCGATGAGCAGTTCTTC.

The chain is built from TRBV5-4 and TRBJ1-6; D perhaps matches TRBD1 (5 bases). V was clipped by 3 bases and J by 10 bases, with 14 bases between them. The CDR3 is 14 amino acids. CDR1 is SGHNT, CDR2 YYREEE, per germline (reference sequence). CDR3 sequence reads: CASSSIREGSPLHF. CDR3 coding DNA: TGTGCCAGCAGCTCGATCAGGGAAGGCTCACCCCTCCACTTT.

J is TRBJ2-7 and V is TRBV6-2 or TRBV6-3, with TRBD2 identical over 8 bases. The CDR3 has 17 amino acids. From germline, CDR1 is MNHEY and CDR2 SVGEGT. With V trimmed by 5 bases and J by 0 bases, 12 bases remained unmatched. The CDR3 DNA follows: TGTGCCAGCAGTGAGGTACCGGGACTAGATGTCTCCTACGAGCAGTACTTC. This gives the protein CASSEVPGLDVSYEQYF.

This clone was recorded once. The chain is built from TRBV5-6 and TRBJ1-1, with TRBD1 identical over 8 bases. V was clipped by 1 base and J by 1 base; unmatched bases: 3. The germline gives CDR1 SGHDT, CDR2 YYEEEE. The CDR3 totals 15 residues. The CDR3 sequence is CASSLYDRGNTEAFF. The DNA of the CDR3 is TGTGCCAGCAGCTTGTACGACAGGGGGAACACTGAAGCTTTCTTT.

This chain connects TRBV9 to TRBJ1-2, with 8 nucleotides matching TRBD1. The CDR3 runs to 17 residues. Germline assignment: CDR1 SGDLS and CDR2 YYNGEE. V was clipped by 4 bases and J by 10 bases; unmatched bases: 21. The chain's CDR3 is CASSQQSGTGLTAAYTF. The CDR3 region has the DNA TGTGCCAGCAGCCAACAATCCGGGACAGGCTTGACGGCCGCCTACACCTTC.

The sample holds a few counts of this clone. This chain links TRBV10-3 with TRBJ1-4, with TRBD1 identical over 8 bases. V was pared by 2 bases and J by 7 bases, with 6 bases of the junction left unmatched. This CDR3 contains 15 residues. Germline CDR1 reads ENHRY; CDR2 reads SYGVKD. This CDR3 reads CAISETDRGVEKLFF. The CDR3 DNA reads as TGTGCCATCAGTGAGACCGACAGGGGCGTTGAAAAACTGTTTTTT.

This clone was found once. The chain has TRBV11-3 and TRBJ2-1; the D gene is possibly TRBD1 (6 bases). There are 14 residues in the CDR3. Germline CDR1 is SGHNT and CDR2 is YENEEA. The ends were cut back, 1 base at V and 9 bases at J, with 13 bases in the middle. In DNA form, the CDR3 reads TGTGCCAGCAGCTTAGGTTCAGGGGATAGTGAGCAGTTCTTC. This sequence encodes CASSLGSGDSEQFF.

This chain uses TRBV2 with TRBJ2-7; tentative D call: TRBD1 (6 bases). This CDR3 contains 13 residues. With 4 bases removed from V and 1 base from J, the gap between germline ends came to 8 bases. Per the germline V gene, CDR1 is SNHLY and CDR2 is FYNNEI. CDR3 sequence reads: CASSGGGSYEQYF. CDR3 in DNA: TGTGCCAGCAGTGGAGGGGGTTCCTACGAGCAGTACTTC.

The sample holds one count of this clone. V usage is TRBV2 and J usage is TRBJ1-1, with TRBD1 identical over 8 bases. Germline V gene lookup returns CDR1 SNHLY and CDR2 FYNNEI. The CDR3 runs 12 residues. With V trimmed by 10 bases and J by 1 base, 2 bases remained unmatched. The CDR3 nucleotides read TGTGCCACAGGACAGGGGAACACTGAAGCTTTCTTT. It yields the protein CATGQGNTEAFF.

This chain joins TRBV19 and TRBJ2-2; 10 nucleotides line up with TRBD1. The J segment lost 7 bases and the V segment lost 5 bases, leaving 7 bases of the junction unmatched. This CDR3 has 15 residues. The germline CDR1 and CDR2 sequences are LNHDA and SQIVND (reference sequence). CDR3 sequence: CASSRQGARIGELFF. In DNA, the CDR3 is TGTGCCAGTAGTCGACAGGGGGCGCGGATCGGGGAGCTGTTTTTT.